This T cell receptor beta chain was profiled in a study of blood T cell repertoires in COVID-19. The Seattle site enrolled patients during active infection and followed them longitudinally. The ends were cut back, 1 base at V and 5 bases at J, with 24 bases in the middle. This CDR3 is 19 amino acids long. Germline CDR1 reads MDHEN; CDR2 reads SYDVKM. How the authors handled the data: Amplification of reference gene primers provided the estimated nucleated cell counts. Measured with immunoSEQ multiplex PCR; TCRdb has only the in-frame clones, and not every one. V and J calls and clone size are as listed in that table; D and trimming were resolved from the DNA. The data show 210,000 or so clones, about 83% seen once.

This receptor was taken from a woman between 25 and 40 years old with COVID-19, enrolled during active disease. V and J are TRBV28 and TRBJ2-1; a possible D gene is TRBD1 (5 bases). Sequenced: peripheral blood. This chain's CDR3 is CASSLFQGHQFPFHNEQFF. The CDR3 coding sequence is TGTGCCAGCAGTTTATTCCAGGGCCATCAGTTCCCGTTCCACAATGAGCAGTTCTTC.